This T cell receptor (beta chain) was captured in a study of cytomegalovirus exposure and HLA in healthy donors. Study context: Drawn from HLA-typed donors, approximately 86 million unique TCRs were held in an early data release.

A remark on this clone: Its target is not known.

This PCR relied on a set of 60 Vbeta primers and 13 Jbeta primers. Authors' data handling: In a later analysis, the count reached 76 million or so unique TCR beta chains, with 9 million to 11 million shared. Clones were sequenced by immunoSEQ multiplex PCR, and TCRdb holds only the in-frame ones, with some missing. V, J and clone size were drawn from that table, and D and trimming were deduced from the DNA. Its listing shows about 75,000 clones. CDR1 and CDR2 (germline): PRHDT, FYEKMQ (reference sequence). V was trimmed by 0 bases and J by 4 bases, leaving 7 bases between them. The CDR3 spans 13 residues. General study points: Presence/absence analyses treated sequencing depth as roughly uniform across donors. The Asian-associated ancestry cluster reportedly had fewer N-insertions than the approximately 670-donor mean in a later analysis.

The receptor's source is a man aged 40-49 years in good health and CMV-seronegative. This rearrangement joins TRBV13 to TRBJ2-7; no definite D call. Source material: PBMCs. The CDR3: CASSLGKEYEQYF. The CDR3 DNA reads TGTGCCAGCAGCTTAGGAAAGGAGTACGAGCAGTACTTC.